This entry concerns a single T cell receptor (beta chain). Its matching antigen is unknown. The sample is drawn from a study of T cells in Graves' hyperthyroidism and ophthalmopathy. Study-wide points: Expanded thyroid clonotypes (above 0.001) were mostly also found in blood.

Trimming shortened V by 4 bases and J by 5 bases, and 17 bases separated the two germline ends. The CDR3 totals 15 residues. Germline-derived CDR1 and CDR2 are ENHRY and SYGVKD. Amplified TCR beta CDR3 regions derived from RNA transcripts. A set of HTBI primers served as the primers for a first-round RT-PCR of the TCR CDR3. TCRdb re-derived calls from the multiplex PCR reads in MiXCR, one entry per CDR3 protein. The sample comprises about 50,000 distinct CDR3 sequences, more than 40% of which are singletons, and roughly 32% rests with the top ten. Investigators excluded patients with uncontrolled infection, other autoimmune disease, pregnancy or lactation.

The chain combines TRBV10-3 with TRBJ1-1; D perhaps matches TRBD1 (6 bases). The source is a woman in her fifties or sixties with Graves' hyperthyroidism. The sample consisted of peripheral blood or thyroid tissue (not recorded which). CDR3 in DNA: TGTGCCATCAGTGCGCAGGGGAGGGATGAAACTGAAGCTTTCTTT. Amino acids: CAISAQGRDETEAFF.